This passage covers 16 T cell receptor beta chains from one sample sequenced in a study of OX40 agonist ivuxolimab in advanced cancers. This table comes from immunoSEQ multiplex PCR, and its TCRdb copy is limited to in-frame clones, with some not included. The sample comprises tens of thousands of clones, 75% to 95% of which are singletons, and roughly 7.4% rests with the top ten. The source was CD4+ or CD8+ T cells sorted from blood, collected in a trial of the OX40 agonist ivuxolimab. All receptors come from an adult with an advanced solid tumor such as melanoma, head and neck, liver or kidney cancer.

This clone was picked up a small number of times. J is TRBJ2-2 and V is TRBV29-1; 8 nucleotides agree with TRBD2. Germline V gene data show CDR1 as SQVTM and CDR2 as ANQGSEA. Losses at the gene ends were 5 bases for V and 5 bases for J; bases not matched to a gene: 4. The CDR3 covers 13 residues. The CDR3: CSVTSGWTGELFF. The CDR3 DNA reads TGCAGCGTTACTAGCGGTTGGACCGGGGAGCTGTTTTTT.

The chain is built from TRBV11-2 and TRBJ1-1; 7 nucleotides line up with TRBD1. The CDR3 has 15 residues. Germline CDR1 and CDR2: SGHAT and FQNNGV. V was pared by 5 bases and J by 1 base, with 7 bases of the junction left unmatched. The CDR3 is CASSVGGAGNTEAFF. DNA of the CDR3: TGTGCCAGCAGCGTAGGGGGCGCCGGGAACACTGAAGCTTTCTTT.

The chain couples TRBV30 to TRBJ2-1; 7 positions agree with TRBD2. V was pared by 0 bases and J by 2 bases, with 7 bases of the junction left unmatched. There are 16 residues in the CDR3. Germline V gene sequence: CDR1 GTSNPN, CDR2 SVGIG (reference sequence). In nucleotides, the CDR3 is TGTGCCTGGAGTGTATTAAGGCTAGCGGCCTACAATGAGCAGTTCTTC. Its protein is CAWSVLRLAAYNEQFF.

The V and J genes are TRBV6-5 and TRBJ1-2; D unresolved. The CDR3 length is 15 residues. Trimming cost V 5 bases and J 4 bases, with 17 bases left between them. Looked up from germline, CDR1 is MNHEY and CDR2 is SVGAGI. CDR3 sequence reads: CASSRYAFGSYGYTF. The CDR3 DNA is TGTGCCAGCAGTCGATACGCATTCGGAAGCTATGGCTACACCTTC.

This sequence joins TRBV11-1 and TRBJ2-3; 12 nucleotides match TRBD2. Trimming took 4 bases from V and 2 from J; bases not matched to a gene: 4. Germline CDR1 is SGHAT and CDR2 is FQDESV (reference sequence). The CDR3 extends over 16 amino acids. Written as DNA, the CDR3 is TGTGCCAGCAGCTCCGGGACTAGCGGGCTCACAGATACGCAGTATTTT. It yields the protein CASSSGTSGLTDTQYF. The full variable domain, in which reference TRBV11-1 and TRBJ2-3 provide the parts outside the CDR3, is EAEVAQSPRYKITEKSQAVAFWCDPISGHATLYWYRQILGQGPELLVQFQDESVVDDSQLPKDRFSAERLKGVDSTLKIQPAELGDSAMYLCASSSGTSGLTDTQYFGPGTRLTVL.

The chain is built from TRBV9 and TRBJ2-7, with D perhaps matching TRBD1 (5 bases). The CDR3 is made up of 14 amino acids. Germline assignment: CDR1 SGDLS and CDR2 YYNGEE. Between the trimmed V and J ends, which lost 4 bases and 2 bases, there was a span of 13 bases. CDR3 DNA: TGTGCCAGCAGCACTTCGACAGACCCCTACGAGCAGTACTTC. Its translation is CASSTSTDPYEQYF.

The V gene is TRBV19, the J gene TRBJ1-2; 8 bases line up with TRBD1. Germline CDR1 reads LNHDA; CDR2 reads SQIVND (reference sequence). Trimming at V came to 5 bases and at J to 4 bases, leaving 6 bases not matched to a gene. The CDR3 is made up of 14 amino acids. CDR3 DNA: TGTGCCAGTAGTCAGGGGACAGGCTTCTATGGCTACACCTTC. Translating it yields CASSQGTGFYGYTF.

CDR3 loop: CASNRGLAGMEGIEQFF. The DNA of the CDR3 is TGCGCCAGCAATCGAGGACTAGCGGGAATGGAAGGGATTGAGCAGTTCTTC. The V call is TRBV5-1, the J call TRBJ2-1, with TRBD2 matching over 12 bases. The CDR3 totals 17 residues. Germline V gene sequence: CDR1 SGHRS, CDR2 YFSETQ. The V gene end was trimmed by 6 bases and the J gene end by 9 bases; junction bases not matched to a gene: 16.

The chain joins TRBV29-1 to TRBJ2-7; no definite D call. The CDR3 is 12 amino acids. V was pared by 4 bases and J by 3 bases, with 10 bases between. Germline CDR1 and CDR2: SQVTM and ANQGSEA. The CDR3: CSVGAGFYEQYF. The DNA of the CDR3 is TGCAGCGTTGGGGCAGGATTCTACGAGCAGTACTTC.

The chain recombines TRBV19 with TRBJ1-1, with D perhaps matching TRBD1 (5 bases). This CDR3 is 14 amino acids long. Trimming shortened V by 6 bases and J by 1 base, and 12 bases separated the two germline ends. Germline CDR1 reads LNHDA; CDR2 reads SQIVND (reference sequence). This CDR3 reads CASRGETQNTEAFF. In DNA form, the CDR3 reads TGTGCCAGTAGAGGGGAAACCCAGAACACTGAAGCTTTCTTT.

The rearrangement uses TRBV28 and TRBJ2-2; tentatively, D is TRBD1 or TRBD2 (5 bases each). The CDR3 is 16 amino acids. Germline V gene lookup returns CDR1 MDHEN and CDR2 SYDVKM. Trimming left V 8 bases short and J 5 bases short, with 21 bases between. The CDR3 nucleotides read TGTGCCAGCCGCACCTGGCCGGGACCCGGGACCGGGGAGCTGTTTTTT. As protein: CASRTWPGPGTGELFF. Looking up the rest from reference TRBV28 and TRBJ2-2 gives the full variable domain: DVKVTQSSRYLVKRTGEKVFLECVQDMDHENMFWYRQDPGLGLRLIYFSYDVKMKEKGDIPEGYSVSREKKERFSLILESASTNQTSMYLCASRTWPGPGTGELFFGEGSRLTVL.

The chain joins TRBV2 to TRBJ2-5; TRBD1 aligns across 8 bases. J lost 2 bases, V lost 3 bases, and 2 bases had no gene match. The CDR3 runs 14 residues. Germline lookup yields CDR1 SNHLY and CDR2 FYNNEI. The CDR3 coding sequence is TGTGCCAGCAGTGAGGACAGGGTTCAAGAGACCCAGTACTTC. This codes for CASSEDRVQETQYF.

V usage is TRBV5-1 and J usage is TRBJ2-5; 9 bases are shared with TRBD2. The germline V gene has CDR1 SGHRS and CDR2 YFSETQ. The CDR3 sequence is 15 residues long. Losses at the gene ends were 4 bases for V and 4 bases for J; bases not matched to a gene: 8. CDR3 nucleotides: TGCGCCAGCAGCCCGGGACTAGCCCCCACAGAGACCCAGTACTTC. This codes for CASSPGLAPTETQYF.

This clone has a single count. The V call is TRBV4-2, the J call TRBJ2-1; 13 bases align to TRBD2. Unmatched junction bases numbered 12, after V lost 5 bases and J lost 5 bases. There are 18 residues in the CDR3. CDR1 and CDR2 from the germline V gene are LGHNA and YNFKEQ. The CDR3 nucleotides read TGTGCCAGCAGCGAACTAGCGGGAGGGTTCCGACTAAACAATGAGCAGTTCTTC. As protein: CASSELAGGFRLNNEQFF.

This clone has a single count. V is TRBV10-1 and J is TRBJ1-1, with a tentative D call TRBD1 (6 bases). The length of the CDR3 is 12 residues. Deletions cut 2 bases from V and 8 bases from J, with 9 bases between. Germline V CDR1 and CDR2: WNHNN, SYGVQD (reference sequence). The CDR3, as DNA: TGCGCCAGCAGTGAGGGGACATACGAAGCTTTCTTT. Translating gives CASSEGTYEAFF.

The CDR3 bases are TGTGCCTGGATGGCAGGGGACGGCTTAACACCCCTCCACTTT. Protein sequence: CAWMAGDGLTPLHF. The chain employs TRBV30 and TRBJ1-6; weak D call: TRBD1 (6 bases). The germline V and J ends were trimmed by 4 bases and 11 bases, with 18 bases remaining between them. CDR3 size: 14 residues. The germline V gene encodes CDR1 GTSNPN and CDR2 SVGIG (reference sequence).